The 21 T cell receptor beta chains in this list originate from one sample, sequenced in a study of blood T cell repertoires in COVID-19 (dated by TCRdb to 2020 to 2021). The library was obtained by the immunoSEQ multiplex PCR assay. Drawn from immuneACCESS, this table holds only the in-frame rearrangements with V and J called that TCRdb kept. Clones are partly lost; checked studies trace under half to an unresolved V gene and leave the rest unexplained. This sample lists about 20,000 clones; about nine tenths were detected once. More than 15% of the sample is held by the ten biggest clonotypes. The specimen sequenced was peripheral blood. All receptors come from a human donor in a cohort sampled during active COVID-19.

The chain carries TRBV30 and TRBJ2-7; D is uncertain. Germline V gene data show CDR1 as GTSNPN and CDR2 as SVGIG (reference sequence). This CDR3 has 10 residues. V lost 2 bases to trimming and J lost 4 bases, with 3 bases between them. The CDR3 spells CAWSTYEQYF. As DNA, the CDR3 is TGTGCCTGGAGTACATACGAGCAGTACTTC. Filled out from reference TRBV30 and TRBJ2-7, the complete variable domain reads SQTIHQWPATLVQPVGSPLSLECTVEGTSNPNLYWYRQAAGRGLQLLFYSVGIGQISSEVPQNLSASRPQDRQFILSSKKLLLSDSGFYLCAWSTYEQYFGPGTRLTVT.

The chain joins TRBV6-2 or TRBV6-3 to TRBJ2-2; 12 bases fit TRBD2. V was clipped by 5 bases and J by 6 bases; unmatched bases: 16. The CDR3 extends over 19 amino acids. Germline CDR1 and CDR2: MNHEY and SVGEGT. CDR3 in DNA: TGTGCCAGCAGTCCCCTTGGACTAGCGGGGACCCGAAGAGCCGGGGAGCTGTTTTTT. Its protein product is CASSPLGLAGTRRAGELFF.

A few counts support this clone. The V gene is TRBV27, the J gene TRBJ1-2; perhaps TRBD1 as D (5 bases). CDR1 is MNHEY, CDR2 SMNVEV, per germline (reference sequence). The CDR3 has 12 residues. The germline V and J ends were trimmed by 6 bases and 8 bases, with 13 bases remaining between them. CDR3 amino acids: CASRGGGRGYTF. CDR3 nucleotide sequence: TGTGCCAGCAGGGGGGGAGGGAGAGGCTACACCTTC.

The V and J genes are TRBV5-8 and TRBJ2-1; 11 nucleotides line up with TRBD2. This CDR3 has 16 residues. The J segment lost 2 bases and the V segment lost 0 bases, leaving 1 base of the junction unmatched. The V gene's germline CDR1 is SGHTS and CDR2 YDEGEE. The DNA of the CDR3 is TGTGCCAGCAGCTTGGCGACTAGCGGGGCCTACAATGAGCAGTTCTTC. It codes for CASSLATSGAYNEQFF. Looking up the rest from reference TRBV5-8 and TRBJ2-1 gives the full variable domain: EAGVTQSPTHLIKTRGQQATLRCSPISGHTSVYWYQQALGLGLQFLLWYDEGEERNRGNFPPRFSGRQFPNYSSELNVNALELEDSALYLCASSLATSGAYNEQFFGPGTRLTVL.

The rearrangement uses TRBV4-2 and TRBJ2-7, with D possibly being TRBD2 (6 bases). The CDR3 is made up of 18 amino acids. V lost 0 bases, J lost 0 bases, and 18 bases lay in between. Germline V gene lookup returns CDR1 LGHNA and CDR2 YNFKEQ. The CDR3 sequence: CASSQEEGPEIISYEQYF. The CDR3 nucleotides are TGTGCCAGCAGCCAAGAGGAGGGTCCGGAAATTATCTCCTACGAGCAGTACTTC.

The genes are TRBV11-2 and TRBJ2-1; tentative D call: TRBD2 (7 bases). With 3 bases removed from V and 3 bases from J, the gap between germline ends came to 12 bases. Germline V gene lookup returns CDR1 SGHAT and CDR2 FQNNGV. The CDR3 length is 15 residues. CDR3 sequence (DNA): TGTGCCAGCAGCTTGGTTAGGGGGGGCTACAATGAGCAGTTCTTC. Its translation is CASSLVRGGYNEQFF.

The chain couples TRBV4-1 to TRBJ2-7; the match to TRBD1 covers 7 bases. The V gene end was trimmed by 1 base and the J gene end by 6 bases; junction bases not matched to a gene: 6. The germline CDR1 and CDR2 sequences are MGHRA and YSYEKL. The CDR3 is 14 residues long. CDR3 residues: CASSQVGAGGEQYF. In DNA, the CDR3 is TGCGCCAGCAGCCAAGTTGGGGCAGGGGGCGAGCAGTACTTC.

The chain uses TRBV6-5 and TRBJ2-7, with TRBD1 as a possible D gene (5 bases). CDR3 size: 12 residues. The V gene lost 10 bases and the J gene lost 0 bases, with 10 bases spanning the gap. The germline V gene encodes CDR1 MNHEY and CDR2 SVGAGI. Written as DNA, the CDR3 is TGTGCCACCTCCGGACACTCCTACGAGCAGTACTTC. Its translation: CATSGHSYEQYF.

V and J are TRBV7-9 and TRBJ2-3; D call uncertain. Germline CDR1 is SEHNR and CDR2 is FQNEAQ (reference sequence). The length of the CDR3 is 12 residues. The V gene lost 11 bases and the J gene lost 0 bases, with 9 bases spanning the gap. The CDR3 DNA is TGTGCCGGCCACACCAGCACAGATACGCAGTATTTT. It encodes CAGHTSTDTQYF.

This clone was picked up one time. The chain links TRBV9 to TRBJ2-1, with D tentatively TRBD1 (6 bases). This CDR3 is 17 amino acids long. V lost 4 bases, J lost 3 bases, and 20 bases lay in between. Germline V gives CDR1 SGDLS, CDR2 YYNGEE. The CDR3: CASSSSVTGRFYNEQFF. Written as DNA, the CDR3 is TGTGCCAGCAGCTCCAGCGTCACAGGGAGATTCTACAATGAGCAGTTCTTC.

The chain is built from TRBV6-2 or TRBV6-3 and TRBJ2-1; a weak D match, TRBD2 (6 bases). Per the germline V gene, CDR1 is MNHEY and CDR2 is SVGEGT. CDR3 length: 15 residues. Trimming left V 6 bases short and J 1 base short, with 13 bases between. In DNA form, the CDR3 reads TGTGCCAGCAGCCAGACTAGTTCTTCCTACAATGAGCAGTTCTTC. Protein product: CASSQTSSSYNEQFF.

This clone was found once. The CDR3 protein is CASSLVGSAYEQYF. CDR3 nucleotide sequence: TGCGCCAGCAGCTTGGTTGGCAGCGCGTACGAGCAGTACTTC. The V call is TRBV5-1, the J call TRBJ2-7; D unclear. The germline gives CDR1 SGHRS, CDR2 YFSETQ. The length of the CDR3 is 14 residues. With 0 bases removed from V and 4 bases from J, the gap between germline ends came to 11 bases.

This clone is large (0.1 to 1%) within its sample. This sequence joins TRBV7-9 and TRBJ1-1; D is perhaps TRBD1 (6 bases). The CDR3 covers 13 residues. The germline gives CDR1 SEHNR, CDR2 FQNEAQ (reference sequence). V was shortened by 11 bases and J by 4 bases, with 17 bases between the two germline ends. CDR3 in amino acids: CAGGGVPLTEAFF. In DNA, the CDR3 is TGTGCCGGAGGGGGGGTTCCCCTCACTGAAGCTTTCTTT.

The V call is TRBV6-5, the J call TRBJ1-4; D unclear. Germline assignment: CDR1 MNHEY and CDR2 SVGAGI. The ends were cut back, 4 bases at V and 8 bases at J, with 14 bases in the middle. This CDR3 has 14 residues. The CDR3 is CASSWRAVGEKLFF. Written as DNA, the CDR3 is TGTGCCAGCAGTTGGCGGGCAGTCGGGGAAAAACTGTTTTTT.

This chain links TRBV19 with TRBJ2-7; 13 nucleotides match TRBD2. The CDR3 has 16 amino acids. Trimming cost V 6 bases and J 5 bases; bases outside gene matches: 10. The V gene's germline CDR1 is LNHDA and CDR2 SQIVND (reference sequence). CDR3 DNA sequence: TGTGCCAGTAGCCCCGTCGGACTAGCGGGAGAACACGAGCAGTACTTC. Translation: CASSPVGLAGEHEQYF.

The chain joins TRBV5-4 to TRBJ2-7, with 8 bases matching TRBD2. Germline CDR1 is SGHNT and CDR2 is YYREEE (reference sequence). This CDR3 is 15 amino acids long. V trimming: 4 bases; J trimming: 3 bases; junction bases outside the gene matches: 9. CDR3 coding DNA: TGTGCCAGCAGCGCCTCTAGCGGGTTACTCTACGAGCAGTACTTC. Translating gives CASSASSGLLYEQYF.

In this sample, this clone turned up a few times. The J gene is TRBJ2-7, the V gene TRBV6-5; TRBD1 might be the D (6 bases). CDR1 and CDR2 from the germline V gene are MNHEY and SVGAGI. This CDR3 comprises 14 residues. Between the trimmed V and J ends, which lost 10 bases and 4 bases, there was a span of 20 bases. CDR3 amino acids: CATSRGTAEYEQYF. The CDR3 bases are TGTGCCACCTCGAGGGGGACGGCAGAGTACGAGCAGTACTTC.

The rearrangement uses TRBV6-5 and TRBJ1-1; tentative D call: TRBD1 (5 bases). The germline CDR1 and CDR2 sequences are MNHEY and SVGAGI. Trimming shortened V by 6 bases and J by 5 bases, and 16 bases separated the two germline ends. This CDR3 comprises 14 residues. CDR3 DNA sequence: TGTGCCAGCAGGCTGCAGGGAGGATGGACTGAAGCTTTCTTT. Translating it yields CASRLQGGWTEAFF.

The chain uses TRBV14 and TRBJ1-6; the match to TRBD1 covers 7 bases. V lost 4 bases to trimming and J lost 0 bases; unmatched junction nucleotides: 6. The CDR3 extends over 17 amino acids. Germline V gene data show CDR1 as SGHDN and CDR2 as FVKESK. The CDR3, as DNA: TGTGCCAGCAGCCTCACAGGGGCCAGCTCCTATAATTCACCCCTCCACTTT. Encoded protein: CASSLTGASSYNSPLHF.

This rearrangement joins TRBV29-1 to TRBJ1-2, with 9 bases aligning to TRBD1. The CDR3 spans 13 residues. The V gene end was trimmed by 7 bases and the J gene end by 6 bases; junction bases not matched to a gene: 9. Germline V gene sequence: CDR1 SQVTM, CDR2 ANQGSEA. The CDR3: CSAKTGTGNGYTF. The CDR3 DNA follows: TGCAGCGCAAAGACCGGGACAGGGAATGGCTACACCTTC. The full variable domain, its missing parts supplied by reference TRBV29-1 and TRBJ1-2, is SAVISQKPSRDICQRGTSLTIQCQVDSQVTMMFWYRQQPGQSLTLIATANQGSEATYESGFVIDKFPISRPNLTFSTLTVSNMSPEDSSIYLCSAKTGTGNGYTFGSGTRLTVV.

The chain joins TRBV27 to TRBJ1-1; D possibly corresponds to TRBD1 (5 bases). CDR3 length: 13 amino acids. CDR1 and CDR2 (germline): MNHEY, SMNVEV (reference sequence). The V and J ends lost 6 bases and 1 base respectively, with 9 bases between them. This chain's CDR3 is CASRPTGNTEAFF. Here the CDR3 DNA reads TGTGCCAGCAGACCCACAGGGAACACTGAAGCTTTCTTT.